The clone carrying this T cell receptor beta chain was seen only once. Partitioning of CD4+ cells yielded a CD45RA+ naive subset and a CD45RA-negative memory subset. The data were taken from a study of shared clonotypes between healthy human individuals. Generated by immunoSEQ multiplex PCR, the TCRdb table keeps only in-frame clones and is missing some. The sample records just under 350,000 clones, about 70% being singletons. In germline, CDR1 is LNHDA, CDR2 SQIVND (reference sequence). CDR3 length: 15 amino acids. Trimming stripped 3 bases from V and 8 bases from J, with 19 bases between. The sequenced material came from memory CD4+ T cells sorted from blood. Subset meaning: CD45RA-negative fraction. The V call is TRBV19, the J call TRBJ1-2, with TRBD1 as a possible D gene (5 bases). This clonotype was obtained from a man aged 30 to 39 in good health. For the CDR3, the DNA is TGTGCCAGTAGTATGGGGCAGGGCCCCAGAGTCGGCTACACCTTC. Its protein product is CASSMGQGPRVGYTF. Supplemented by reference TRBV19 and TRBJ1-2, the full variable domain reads DGGITQSPKYLFRKEGQNVTLSCEQNLNHDAMYWYRQDPGQGLRLIYYSQIVNDFQKGDIAEGYSVSREKKESFPLTVTSAQKNPTAFYLCASSMGQGPRVGYTFGSGTRLTVV.